These 22 T cell receptor beta chains share one sample of origin, sequenced in a study of cytomegalovirus exposure and HLA in healthy donors. The method was immunoSEQ multiplex PCR; TCRdb's version includes in-frame clones alone and lacks a portion of them. The profile shows 260,000 or so clones, around nine tenths of them singletons. Sequenced: PBMCs. The origin of the receptors is a man between 18 and 29 years old in good health and CMV-seronegative.

CDR3 nucleotides: TGTGCCAGCAGTTCCAGGGGCCTCGGTAATTCACCCCTCCACTTT. It codes for CASSSRGLGNSPLHF. This chain joins TRBV27 and TRBJ1-6, with D possibly being TRBD1 (6 bases). Per germline, CDR1 MNHEY and CDR2 SMNVEV (reference sequence). This CDR3 has 15 amino acids. The ends were cut back, 4 bases at V and 6 bases at J, with 13 bases in the middle.

The V and J genes are TRBV12-5 and TRBJ2-5, with D perhaps matching TRBD2 (5 bases). CDR1 LGHNT and CDR2 FRNRAP come from the germline V gene. Deletions cut 4 bases from V and 6 bases from J, with 21 bases between. The CDR3 loop spans 16 amino acids. The CDR3 is CASGYGVPNISQTQYF. CDR3 in DNA: TGTGCTAGTGGTTACGGGGTACCCAATATTAGTCAGACCCAGTACTTC.

In its sample, this clone was seen once. The chain combines TRBV7-2 with TRBJ1-6; D may be TRBD1 (6 bases). V was trimmed by 5 bases and J by 11 bases, leaving 13 bases between them. Per germline, CDR1 SGHTA and CDR2 FQGNSA. This CDR3 contains 13 residues. The chain's CDR3 is CASSPRRTAPLHF. DNA of the CDR3: TGTGCCAGCAGCCCGAGACGGACAGCACCCCTCCACTTT.

As regards this clone: This CDR3 is also generated by other DNA sequences in the sample. The chain is built from TRBV19 and TRBJ1-1; tentatively, D is TRBD1 (6 bases). This CDR3 region has 12 residues. Germline CDR1 and CDR2: LNHDA and SQIVND (reference sequence). V shed 5 bases and J shed 4 bases, with 8 bases lying between them. For the CDR3, the DNA is TGTGCCAGTAGTTTGGGGGCCACTGAAGCTTTCTTT. Protein sequence: CASSLGATEAFF.

The chain recombines TRBV10-2 with TRBJ2-3, with 10 bases identical to TRBD2. The CDR3 contains 15 residues. Germline lookup yields CDR1 WSHSY and CDR2 SAAADI. The V segment lost 10 bases and the J segment 1 base; nucleotides outside the gene matches: 8. DNA for the CDR3: TGCGCCACCACGACCGGGACTAGCGGCACAGATACGCAGTATTTT. Encoded protein: CATTTGTSGTDTQYF.

The chain employs TRBV6-1 and TRBJ1-3, with TRBD1 matching over 7 bases. CDR1 and CDR2 (germline): MNHNS, SASEGT. V shed 2 bases, J shed 4 bases, and the junction held 2 bases outside the gene matches. This CDR3 contains 14 residues. The DNA for the CDR3 is TGTGCCAGCAGTGAAAGGGGGCGCGGAAACACCATATATTTT. Protein: CASSERGRGNTIYF.

The chain is built from TRBV6-5 and TRBJ2-6, with D tentatively TRBD1 (5 bases). V shed 6 bases and J shed 1 base, with 10 bases lying between them. Germline assignment: CDR1 MNHEY and CDR2 SVGAGI. The length of the CDR3 is 15 residues. The CDR3 loop reads CASRWAGSGANVLTF. Written as DNA, the CDR3 is TGTGCCAGCAGATGGGCAGGGTCTGGGGCCAACGTCCTGACTTTC.

As DNA, the CDR3 is TGTGCCAGCAGCGCTAGCGGGGGGGTAAATGAGCAGTTCTTC. As protein: CASSASGGVNEQFF. The rearrangement joins TRBV9 to TRBJ2-1, with TRBD2 identical over 12 bases. Per germline, CDR1 SGDLS and CDR2 YYNGEE. The CDR3 consists of 14 residues. V was pared by 3 bases and J by 7 bases, with 2 bases of the junction left unmatched.

A single count supports this clone. The chain carries TRBV29-1 and TRBJ2-2, with 11 bases fitting TRBD2. The CDR3 extends over 15 amino acids. Germline CDR1 is SQVTM and CDR2 is ANQGSEA. Trimming cost V 4 bases and J 5 bases; bases outside gene matches: 6. The CDR3 nucleotides are TGCAGCGTTGCTAAGACTAGCGGGGTTACCGGGGAGCTGTTTTTT. Protein sequence: CSVAKTSGVTGELFF.

This chain connects TRBV5-4 to TRBJ2-5; 10 bases are shared with TRBD1. With 5 bases clipped from V and 5 bases from J, the junction kept 6 bases outside the gene matches. Germline V gene lookup returns CDR1 SGHNT and CDR2 YYREEE (reference sequence). The CDR3 extends over 14 amino acids. This chain's CDR3 is CASSGQGGKETQYF. CDR3 DNA sequence: TGTGCCAGCAGTGGACAGGGGGGCAAGGAGACCCAGTACTTC.

With regard to this clone: This sample also contains other DNA sequences that code for the same CDR3. The chain carries TRBV6-5 and TRBJ2-7; possibly TRBD1 for D (6 bases). The CDR3 totals 13 residues. CDR1 and CDR2 from the germline V gene are MNHEY and SVGAGI. Trimming removed 4 bases from V and 1 base from J, with 8 bases in between. The CDR3 region has the DNA TGTGCCAGCAGTTTACAGGGATCCTACGAGCAGTACTTC. Its translation: CASSLQGSYEQYF.

V and J are TRBV4-1 and TRBJ1-1; 9 nucleotides line up with TRBD1. CDR3 length: 17 residues. V lost 6 bases and J lost 1; bases outside the gene matches: 12. The V gene's germline CDR1 is MGHRA and CDR2 YSYEKL. CDR3 coding DNA: TGCGCCAGCAGTCACAATACCGGGACAGGGCCGAACACTGAAGCTTTCTTT. It yields the protein CASSHNTGTGPNTEAFF.

J is TRBJ1-5 and V is TRBV6-4; D might be TRBD1 (5 bases). This CDR3 has 19 amino acids. V lost 2 bases and J 2 bases, leaving 22 bases between the germline ends. In germline, CDR1 is MRHNA, CDR2 SNTAGT. CDR3 loop: CASSDGGGTIPLGNQPQHF. CDR3 DNA: TGTGCCAGCAGTGACGGGGGGGGAACGATACCCTTAGGCAATCAGCCCCAGCATTTT.

The chain uses TRBV9 and TRBJ1-5; D is ambiguous. Germline V gene lookup returns CDR1 SGDLS and CDR2 YYNGEE. V lost 2 bases and J 3 bases, leaving 12 bases between the germline ends. The CDR3 spans 15 residues. The CDR3: CASSVTAGNNQPQHF. CDR3 nucleotide sequence: TGTGCCAGCAGCGTGACCGCGGGGAACAATCAGCCCCAGCATTTT.

J is TRBJ1-6 and V is TRBV28, with 8 bases matching TRBD1. V gave up 2 bases and J gave up 8 bases; unmatched junction bases: 8. Germline-derived CDR1 and CDR2 are MDHEN and SYDVKM. CDR3 size: 16 residues. The CDR3 DNA sequence: TGTGCCAGCAGTTTACCGGCGGGACAGGAGGATTCACCCCTCCACTTT. Translating gives CASSLPAGQEDSPLHF.

The chain employs TRBV29-1 and TRBJ2-3; no reliable D call. The CDR3 runs to 14 residues. V gave up 4 bases and J gave up 0 bases, with 11 bases separating them. Germline V gene lookup returns CDR1 SQVTM and CDR2 ANQGSEA. CDR3 DNA sequence: TGCAGCGTTGTGAGTTTTACTAGCACAGATACGCAGTATTTT. Encoded protein: CSVVSFTSTDTQYF.

The V and J genes are TRBV27 and TRBJ2-2; D gene ambiguous. This CDR3 contains 14 residues. The ends were cut back, 6 bases at V and 4 bases at J, with 12 bases in the middle. The germline V gene has CDR1 MNHEY and CDR2 SMNVEV (reference sequence). DNA of the CDR3: TGTGCCAGCAGATCTAATCAGGTCACCGGGGAGCTGTTTTTT. It is translated as CASRSNQVTGELFF.

The chain carries TRBV16 and TRBJ2-2; tentatively, D is TRBD1 (5 bases). This CDR3 region has 13 residues. Looked up from germline, CDR1 is KGHSY and CDR2 is FQNENV. V was pared by 0 bases and J by 9 bases, with 8 bases between. CDR3 protein: CASSQSGARELFF. The DNA for the CDR3 is TGTGCCAGCAGCCAATCTGGGGCGCGGGAGCTGTTTTTT.

This chain joins TRBV9 and TRBJ2-3; 9 nucleotides match TRBD2. Germline CDR1 SGDLS, CDR2 YYNGEE. The CDR3 is 19 residues long. V was clipped by 3 bases and J by 1 base; unmatched bases: 15. The CDR3 loop is CASSAKRNAGTSRTDTQYF. DNA for the CDR3: TGTGCCAGCAGCGCCAAGCGAAACGCCGGGACTAGCCGCACAGATACGCAGTATTTT.

The chain is built from TRBV2 and TRBJ1-5; 8 bases agree with TRBD1. The CDR3 runs 15 residues. CDR1 and CDR2 from the germline V gene are SNHLY and FYNNEI. V shed 8 bases and J 3 bases; nucleotides not matched to a gene: 9. CDR3: CASPRRGHTNQPQHF. The CDR3 region has the DNA TGTGCCAGCCCCCGCAGGGGGCATACCAATCAGCCCCAGCATTTT.

The chain carries TRBV7-2 and TRBJ2-7; TRBD2 aligns across 13 bases. The junction had 4 bases not matched to a gene; V was cut back by 5 bases and J by 3 bases. The CDR3 covers 15 residues. CDR1 is SGHTA, CDR2 FQGNSA, per germline. In nucleotides, the CDR3 is TGTGCCAGCAGCCACGGACTAGCGGGAGACTACGAGCAGTACTTC. Its translation: CASSHGLAGDYEQYF. Looking up the rest from reference TRBV7-2 and TRBJ2-7 gives the full variable domain: GAGVSQSPSNKVTEKGKDVELRCDPISGHTALYWYRQSLGQGLEFLIYFQGNSAPDKSGLPSDRFSAERTGGSVSTLTIQRTQQEDSAVYLCASSHGLAGDYEQYFGPGTRLTVT.

The chain couples TRBV4-2 to TRBJ2-2; perhaps TRBD1 as D (6 bases). The V and J ends lost 1 base and 3 bases respectively, with 15 bases between them. CDR1 is LGHNA, CDR2 YNFKEQ, per germline. The CDR3 runs to 17 residues. The CDR3 loop reads CASSQGGTGTHTGELFF. CDR3 DNA: TGTGCCAGCAGCCAAGGGGGAACAGGGACGCACACCGGGGAGCTGTTTTTT.